This TCR beta chain was retrieved from a study of T cell changes during pregnancy in multiple sclerosis. Generated by immunoSEQ multiplex PCR, the TCRdb table keeps only in-frame clones and is missing some. The sample holds around 100,000 clones; 85% to 95% are singletons and the top ten take about 0.9%. The TCR sequence derives from a female donor with multiple sclerosis, enrolled in a pregnancy study. The source material was peripheral blood, sampled before pregnancy.

CDR3 amino acids: CASSLVQGYEQYF. CDR3 nucleotides: TGTGCCAGCAGTTTAGTACAGGGCTACGAGCAGTACTTC. V is TRBV27 and J is TRBJ2-7; TRBD1 might be the D (6 bases). There are 13 residues in the CDR3. V shed 2 bases and J shed 3 bases, with 8 bases lying between them. Germline assignment: CDR1 MNHEY and CDR2 SMNVEV (reference sequence).